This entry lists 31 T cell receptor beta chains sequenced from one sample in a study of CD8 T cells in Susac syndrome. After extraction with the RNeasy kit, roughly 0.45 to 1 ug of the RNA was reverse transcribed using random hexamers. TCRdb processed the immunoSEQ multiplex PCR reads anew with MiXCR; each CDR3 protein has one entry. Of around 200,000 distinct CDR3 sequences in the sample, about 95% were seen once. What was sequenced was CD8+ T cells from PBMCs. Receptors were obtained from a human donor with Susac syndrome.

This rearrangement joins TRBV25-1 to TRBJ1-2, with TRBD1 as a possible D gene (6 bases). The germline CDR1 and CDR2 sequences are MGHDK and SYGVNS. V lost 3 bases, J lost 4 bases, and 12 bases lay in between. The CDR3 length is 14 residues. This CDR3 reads CASSDRGLSYGYTF. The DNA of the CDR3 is TGTGCCAGCAGTGACAGGGGACTTTCCTATGGCTACACCTTC.

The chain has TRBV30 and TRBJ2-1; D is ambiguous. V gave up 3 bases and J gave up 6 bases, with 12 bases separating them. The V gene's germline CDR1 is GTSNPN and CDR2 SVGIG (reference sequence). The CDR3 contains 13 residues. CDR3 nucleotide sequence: TGTGCCTGGAGCACGAGGCGGACCAATGAGCAGTTCTTC. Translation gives CAWSTRRTNEQFF. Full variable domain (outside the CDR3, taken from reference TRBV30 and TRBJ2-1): SQTIHQWPATLVQPVGSPLSLECTVEGTSNPNLYWYRQAAGRGLQLLFYSVGIGQISSEVPQNLSASRPQDRQFILSSKKLLLSDSGFYLCAWSTRRTNEQFFGPGTRLTVL.

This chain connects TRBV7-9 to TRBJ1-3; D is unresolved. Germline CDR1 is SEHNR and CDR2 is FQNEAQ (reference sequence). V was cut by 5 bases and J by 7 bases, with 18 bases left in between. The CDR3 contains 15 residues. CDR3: CASSPPEGPDNTIYF. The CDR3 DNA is TGTGCCAGCAGCCCACCGGAGGGCCCGGATAACACCATATATTTT.

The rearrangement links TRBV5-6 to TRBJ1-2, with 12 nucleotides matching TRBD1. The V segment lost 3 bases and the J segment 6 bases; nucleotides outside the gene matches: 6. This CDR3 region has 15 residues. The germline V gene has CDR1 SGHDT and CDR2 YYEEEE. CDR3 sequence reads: CASSWGTGGVNGYTF. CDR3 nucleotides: TGTGCCAGCAGCTGGGGGACAGGGGGCGTCAATGGCTACACCTTC.

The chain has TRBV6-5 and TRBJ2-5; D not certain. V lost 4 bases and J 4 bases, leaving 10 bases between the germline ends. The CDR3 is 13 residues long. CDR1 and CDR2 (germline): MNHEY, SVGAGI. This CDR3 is CASSSPIGETQYF. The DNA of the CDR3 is TGTGCCAGCAGTTCCCCGATAGGAGAGACCCAGTACTTC.

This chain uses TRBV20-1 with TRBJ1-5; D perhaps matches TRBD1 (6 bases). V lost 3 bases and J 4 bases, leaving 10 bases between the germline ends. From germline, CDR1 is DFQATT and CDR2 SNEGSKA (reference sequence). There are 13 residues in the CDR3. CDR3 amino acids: CSASSGTNQPQHF. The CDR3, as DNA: TGCAGTGCTAGTTCAGGGACAAATCAGCCCCAGCATTTT.

CDR3 in DNA: TGTGCCAGCAGCACCCCGAACACTGAAGCTTTCTTT. Translation gives CASSTPNTEAFF. The rearrangement uses TRBV28 and TRBJ1-1; D gene unclear. With 6 bases removed from V and 1 base from J, the gap between germline ends came to 6 bases. CDR1 is MDHEN and CDR2 is SYDVKM in the germline V gene. The CDR3 extends over 12 amino acids.

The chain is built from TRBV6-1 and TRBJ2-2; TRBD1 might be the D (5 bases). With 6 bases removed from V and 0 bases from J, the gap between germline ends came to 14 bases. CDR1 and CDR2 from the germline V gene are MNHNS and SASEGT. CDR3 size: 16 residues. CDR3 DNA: TGTGCCAGCAGGGGGCTACAGAGCGCGAACACCGGGGAGCTGTTTTTT. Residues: CASRGLQSANTGELFF.

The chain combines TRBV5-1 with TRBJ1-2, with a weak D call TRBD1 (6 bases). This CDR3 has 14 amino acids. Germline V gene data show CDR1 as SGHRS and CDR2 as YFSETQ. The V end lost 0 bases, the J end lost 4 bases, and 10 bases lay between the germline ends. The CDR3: CASSLEGGTYGYTF. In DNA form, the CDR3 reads TGCGCCAGCAGCTTGGAGGGGGGGACCTATGGCTACACCTTC.

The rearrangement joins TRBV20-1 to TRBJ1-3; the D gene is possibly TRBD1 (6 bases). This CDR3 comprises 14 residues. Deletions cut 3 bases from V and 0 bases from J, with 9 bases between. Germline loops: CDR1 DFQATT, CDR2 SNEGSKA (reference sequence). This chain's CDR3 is CSASGRGSGNTIYF. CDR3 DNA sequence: TGCAGTGCTAGCGGCAGGGGCTCTGGAAACACCATATATTTT.

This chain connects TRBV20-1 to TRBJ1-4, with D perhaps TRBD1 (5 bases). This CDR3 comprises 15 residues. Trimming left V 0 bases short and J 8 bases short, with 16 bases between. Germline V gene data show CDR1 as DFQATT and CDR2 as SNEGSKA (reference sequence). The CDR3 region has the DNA TGCAGTGCTAGAGATATCTGGCAGGGCAGCGAAAAACTGTTTTTT. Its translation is CSARDIWQGSEKLFF.

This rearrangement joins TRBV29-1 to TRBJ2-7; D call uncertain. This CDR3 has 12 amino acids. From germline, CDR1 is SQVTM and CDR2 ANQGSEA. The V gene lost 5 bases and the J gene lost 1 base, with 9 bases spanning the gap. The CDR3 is CSVYVRSYEQYF. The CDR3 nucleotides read TGCAGCGTTTACGTCCGTTCCTACGAGCAGTACTTC.

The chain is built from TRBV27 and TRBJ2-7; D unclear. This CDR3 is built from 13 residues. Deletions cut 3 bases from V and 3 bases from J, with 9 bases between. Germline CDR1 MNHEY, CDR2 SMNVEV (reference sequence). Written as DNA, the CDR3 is TGTGCCAGCAGTTTTGGTTTCAACTACGAGCAGTACTTC. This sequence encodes CASSFGFNYEQYF.

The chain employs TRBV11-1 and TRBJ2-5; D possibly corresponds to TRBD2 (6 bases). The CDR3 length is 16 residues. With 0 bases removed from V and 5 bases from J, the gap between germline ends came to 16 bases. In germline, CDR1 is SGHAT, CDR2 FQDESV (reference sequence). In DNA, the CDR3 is TGTGCCAGCAGCTTAGCGGACTACCTGAGATCGGAGACCCAGTACTTC. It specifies CASSLADYLRSETQYF.

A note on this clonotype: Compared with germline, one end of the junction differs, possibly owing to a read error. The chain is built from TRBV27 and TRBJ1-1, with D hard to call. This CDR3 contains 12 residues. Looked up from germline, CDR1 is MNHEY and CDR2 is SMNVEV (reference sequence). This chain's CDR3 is CASGFVNTEAFF. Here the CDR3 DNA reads TGTGCCAGCGGTTTCGTAAACACTGAAGCTTTCTTT.

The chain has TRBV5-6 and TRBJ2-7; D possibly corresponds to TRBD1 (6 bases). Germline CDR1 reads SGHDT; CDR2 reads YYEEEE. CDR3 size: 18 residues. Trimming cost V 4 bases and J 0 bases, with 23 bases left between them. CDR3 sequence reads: CASSTLQQGFTPSYEQYF. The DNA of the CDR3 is TGTGCCAGCAGCACATTGCAACAGGGATTTACCCCCTCCTACGAGCAGTACTTC.

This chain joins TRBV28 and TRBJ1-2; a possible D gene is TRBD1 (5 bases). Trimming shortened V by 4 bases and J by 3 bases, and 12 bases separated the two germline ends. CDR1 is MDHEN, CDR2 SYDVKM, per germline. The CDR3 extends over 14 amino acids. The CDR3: CASSSLQGYYGYTF. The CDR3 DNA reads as TGTGCCAGCAGTTCACTTCAGGGCTACTATGGCTACACCTTC.

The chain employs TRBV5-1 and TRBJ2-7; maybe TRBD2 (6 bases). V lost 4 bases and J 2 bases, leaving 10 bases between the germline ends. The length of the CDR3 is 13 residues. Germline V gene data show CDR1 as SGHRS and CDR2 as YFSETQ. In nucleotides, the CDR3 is TGCGCCAGCAGCATCAGGGAGGCCTACGAGCAGTACTTC. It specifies CASSIREAYEQYF.

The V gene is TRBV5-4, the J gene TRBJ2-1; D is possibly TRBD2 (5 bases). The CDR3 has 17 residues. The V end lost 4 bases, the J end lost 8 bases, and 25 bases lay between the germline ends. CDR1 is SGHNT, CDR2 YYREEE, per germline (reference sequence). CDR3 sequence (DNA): TGTGCCAGCAGCCCCCCCCGCGGGCTAGATTCCTCCGATGAGCAGTTCTTC. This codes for CASSPPRGLDSSDEQFF.

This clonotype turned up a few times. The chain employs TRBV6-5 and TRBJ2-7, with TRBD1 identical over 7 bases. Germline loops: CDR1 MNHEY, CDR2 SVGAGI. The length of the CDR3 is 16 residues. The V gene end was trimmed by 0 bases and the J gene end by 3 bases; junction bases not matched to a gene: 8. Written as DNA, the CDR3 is TGTGCCAGCAGTTACTCGAAGGGGGCGCTTGGCTACGAGCAGTACTTC. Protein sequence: CASSYSKGALGYEQYF.

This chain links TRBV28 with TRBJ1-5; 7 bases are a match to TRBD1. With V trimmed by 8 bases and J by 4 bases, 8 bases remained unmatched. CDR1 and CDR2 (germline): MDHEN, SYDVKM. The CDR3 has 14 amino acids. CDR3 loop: CASGRQGLNQPQHF. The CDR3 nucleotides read TGTGCCAGCGGGAGACAGGGCTTGAATCAGCCCCAGCATTTT.

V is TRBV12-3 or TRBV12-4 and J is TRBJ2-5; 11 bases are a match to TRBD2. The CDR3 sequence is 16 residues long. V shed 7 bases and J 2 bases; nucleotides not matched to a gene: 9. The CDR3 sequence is CASTTRLAGPQETQYF. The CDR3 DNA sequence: TGTGCCAGCACTACGAGACTAGCGGGACCTCAAGAGACCCAGTACTTC.

This chain's CDR3 is CASSDPGNSPLHF. The CDR3 DNA follows: TGTGCCAGCAGTGACCCGGGGAATTCACCCCTCCACTTT. The rearrangement uses TRBV2 and TRBJ1-6; D is uncertain. The germline gives CDR1 SNHLY, CDR2 FYNNEI. Trimming stripped 3 bases from V and 7 bases from J, with 7 bases between. The CDR3 has 13 amino acids.

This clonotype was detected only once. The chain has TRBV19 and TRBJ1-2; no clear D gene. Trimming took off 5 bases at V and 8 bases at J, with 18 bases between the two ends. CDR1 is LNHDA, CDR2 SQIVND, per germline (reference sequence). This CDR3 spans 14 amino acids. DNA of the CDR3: TGTGCCAGTAGTGGGTTATGGGAATCGAGAGGCTACACCTTC. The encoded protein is CASSGLWESRGYTF. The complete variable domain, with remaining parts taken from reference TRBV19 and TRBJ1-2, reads DGGITQSPKYLFRKEGQNVTLSCEQNLNHDAMYWYRQDPGQGLRLIYYSQIVNDFQKGDIAEGYSVSREKKESFPLTVTSAQKNPTAFYLCASSGLWESRGYTFGSGTRLTVV.

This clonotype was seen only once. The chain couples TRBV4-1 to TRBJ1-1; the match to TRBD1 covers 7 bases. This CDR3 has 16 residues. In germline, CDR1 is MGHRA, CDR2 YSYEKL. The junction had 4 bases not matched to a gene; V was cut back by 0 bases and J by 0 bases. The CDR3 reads CASSQEWDSMNTEAFF. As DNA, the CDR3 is TGCGCCAGCAGCCAAGAATGGGACAGTATGAACACTGAAGCTTTCTTT.

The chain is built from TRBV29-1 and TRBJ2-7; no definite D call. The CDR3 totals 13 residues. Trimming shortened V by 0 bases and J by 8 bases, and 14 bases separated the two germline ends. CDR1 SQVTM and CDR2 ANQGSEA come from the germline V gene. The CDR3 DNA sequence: TGCAGCGTTGAAGATCCACAGTCTACGCAGCAGTACTTC. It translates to CSVEDPQSTQQYF.

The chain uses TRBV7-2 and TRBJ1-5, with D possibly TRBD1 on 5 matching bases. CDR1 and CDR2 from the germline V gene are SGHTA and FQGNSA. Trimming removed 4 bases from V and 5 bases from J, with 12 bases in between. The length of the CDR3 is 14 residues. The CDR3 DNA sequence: TGTGCCAGCAGCTCCAGGGATTACGATCAGCCCCAGCATTTT. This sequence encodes CASSSRDYDQPQHF.

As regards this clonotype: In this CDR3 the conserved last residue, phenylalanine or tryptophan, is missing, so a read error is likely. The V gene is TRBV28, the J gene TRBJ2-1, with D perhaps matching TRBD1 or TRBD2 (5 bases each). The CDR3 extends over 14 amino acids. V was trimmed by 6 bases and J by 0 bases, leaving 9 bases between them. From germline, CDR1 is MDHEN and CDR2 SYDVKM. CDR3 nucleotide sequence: TGTGCCAGCAGCGGGGCAGACTCCTACAATGAGCAGTTCTCC. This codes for CASSGADSYNEQFS.

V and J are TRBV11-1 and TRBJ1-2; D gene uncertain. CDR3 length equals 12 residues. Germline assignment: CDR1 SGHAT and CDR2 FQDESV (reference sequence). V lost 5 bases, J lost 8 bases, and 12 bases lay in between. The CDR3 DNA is TGTGCCAGCAGCCCCTATCATCCCGGCTACACCTTC. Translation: CASSPYHPGYTF.

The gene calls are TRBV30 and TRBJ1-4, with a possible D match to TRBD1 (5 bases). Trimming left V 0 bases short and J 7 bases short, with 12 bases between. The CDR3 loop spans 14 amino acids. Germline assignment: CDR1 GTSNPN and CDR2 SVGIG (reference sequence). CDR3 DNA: TGTGCCTGGAGTGTCGGGCAGGGCGTTGAAAAACTGTTTTTT. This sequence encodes CAWSVGQGVEKLFF.

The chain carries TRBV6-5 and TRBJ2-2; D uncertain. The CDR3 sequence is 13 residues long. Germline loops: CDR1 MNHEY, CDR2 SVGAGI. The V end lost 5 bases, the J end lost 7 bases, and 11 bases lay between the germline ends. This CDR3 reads CASSTGTIGELFF. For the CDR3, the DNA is TGTGCCAGCAGTACCGGCACGATCGGGGAGCTGTTTTTT.